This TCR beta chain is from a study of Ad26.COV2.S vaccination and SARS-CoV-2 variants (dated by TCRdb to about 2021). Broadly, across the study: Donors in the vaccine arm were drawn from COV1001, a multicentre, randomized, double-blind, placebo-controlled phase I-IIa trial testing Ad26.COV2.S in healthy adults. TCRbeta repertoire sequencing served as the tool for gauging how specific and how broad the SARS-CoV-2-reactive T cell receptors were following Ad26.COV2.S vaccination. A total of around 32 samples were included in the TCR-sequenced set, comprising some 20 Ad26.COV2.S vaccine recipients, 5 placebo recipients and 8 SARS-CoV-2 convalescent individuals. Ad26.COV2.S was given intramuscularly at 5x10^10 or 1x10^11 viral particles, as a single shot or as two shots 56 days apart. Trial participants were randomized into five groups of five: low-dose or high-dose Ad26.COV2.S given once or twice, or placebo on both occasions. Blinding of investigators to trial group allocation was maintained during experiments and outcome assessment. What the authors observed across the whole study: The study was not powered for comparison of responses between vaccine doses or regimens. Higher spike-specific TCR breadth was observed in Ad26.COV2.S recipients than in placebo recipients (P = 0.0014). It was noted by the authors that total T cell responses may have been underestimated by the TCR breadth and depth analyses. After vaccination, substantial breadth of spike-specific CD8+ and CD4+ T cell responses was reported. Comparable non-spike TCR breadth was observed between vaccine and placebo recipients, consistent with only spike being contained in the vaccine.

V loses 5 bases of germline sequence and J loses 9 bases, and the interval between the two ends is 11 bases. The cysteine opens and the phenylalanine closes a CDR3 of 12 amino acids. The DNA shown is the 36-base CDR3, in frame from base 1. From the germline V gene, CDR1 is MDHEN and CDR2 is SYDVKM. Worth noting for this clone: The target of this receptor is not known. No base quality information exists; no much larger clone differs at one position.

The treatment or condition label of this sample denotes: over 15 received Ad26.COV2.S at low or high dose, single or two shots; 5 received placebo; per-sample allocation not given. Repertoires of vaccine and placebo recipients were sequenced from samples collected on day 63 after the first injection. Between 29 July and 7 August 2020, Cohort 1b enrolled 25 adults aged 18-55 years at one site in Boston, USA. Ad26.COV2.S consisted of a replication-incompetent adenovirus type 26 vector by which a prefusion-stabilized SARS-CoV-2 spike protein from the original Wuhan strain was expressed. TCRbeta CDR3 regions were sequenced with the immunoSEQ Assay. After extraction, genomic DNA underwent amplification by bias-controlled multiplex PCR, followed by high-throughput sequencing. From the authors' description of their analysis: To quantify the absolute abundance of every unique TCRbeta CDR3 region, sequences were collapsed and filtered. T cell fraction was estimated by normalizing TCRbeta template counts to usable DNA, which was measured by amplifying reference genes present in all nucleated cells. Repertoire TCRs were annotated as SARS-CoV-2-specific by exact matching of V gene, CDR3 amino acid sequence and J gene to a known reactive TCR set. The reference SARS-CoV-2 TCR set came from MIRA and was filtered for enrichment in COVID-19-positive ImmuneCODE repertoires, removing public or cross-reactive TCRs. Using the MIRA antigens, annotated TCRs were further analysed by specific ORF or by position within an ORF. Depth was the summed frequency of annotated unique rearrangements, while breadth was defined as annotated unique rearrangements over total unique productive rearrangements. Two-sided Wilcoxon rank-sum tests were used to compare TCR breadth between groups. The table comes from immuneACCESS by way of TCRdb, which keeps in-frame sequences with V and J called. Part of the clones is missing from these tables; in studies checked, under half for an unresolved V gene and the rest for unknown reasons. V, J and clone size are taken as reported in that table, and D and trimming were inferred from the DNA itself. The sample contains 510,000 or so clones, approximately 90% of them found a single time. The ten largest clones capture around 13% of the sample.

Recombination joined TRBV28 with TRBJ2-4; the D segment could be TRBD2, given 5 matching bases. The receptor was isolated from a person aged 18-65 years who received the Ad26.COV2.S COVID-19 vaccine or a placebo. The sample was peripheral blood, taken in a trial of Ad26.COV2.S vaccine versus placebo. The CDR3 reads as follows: CASSPPRAIQYF. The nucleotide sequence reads TGTGCCAGCAGTCCCCCGCGGGCCATTCAGTACTTC.